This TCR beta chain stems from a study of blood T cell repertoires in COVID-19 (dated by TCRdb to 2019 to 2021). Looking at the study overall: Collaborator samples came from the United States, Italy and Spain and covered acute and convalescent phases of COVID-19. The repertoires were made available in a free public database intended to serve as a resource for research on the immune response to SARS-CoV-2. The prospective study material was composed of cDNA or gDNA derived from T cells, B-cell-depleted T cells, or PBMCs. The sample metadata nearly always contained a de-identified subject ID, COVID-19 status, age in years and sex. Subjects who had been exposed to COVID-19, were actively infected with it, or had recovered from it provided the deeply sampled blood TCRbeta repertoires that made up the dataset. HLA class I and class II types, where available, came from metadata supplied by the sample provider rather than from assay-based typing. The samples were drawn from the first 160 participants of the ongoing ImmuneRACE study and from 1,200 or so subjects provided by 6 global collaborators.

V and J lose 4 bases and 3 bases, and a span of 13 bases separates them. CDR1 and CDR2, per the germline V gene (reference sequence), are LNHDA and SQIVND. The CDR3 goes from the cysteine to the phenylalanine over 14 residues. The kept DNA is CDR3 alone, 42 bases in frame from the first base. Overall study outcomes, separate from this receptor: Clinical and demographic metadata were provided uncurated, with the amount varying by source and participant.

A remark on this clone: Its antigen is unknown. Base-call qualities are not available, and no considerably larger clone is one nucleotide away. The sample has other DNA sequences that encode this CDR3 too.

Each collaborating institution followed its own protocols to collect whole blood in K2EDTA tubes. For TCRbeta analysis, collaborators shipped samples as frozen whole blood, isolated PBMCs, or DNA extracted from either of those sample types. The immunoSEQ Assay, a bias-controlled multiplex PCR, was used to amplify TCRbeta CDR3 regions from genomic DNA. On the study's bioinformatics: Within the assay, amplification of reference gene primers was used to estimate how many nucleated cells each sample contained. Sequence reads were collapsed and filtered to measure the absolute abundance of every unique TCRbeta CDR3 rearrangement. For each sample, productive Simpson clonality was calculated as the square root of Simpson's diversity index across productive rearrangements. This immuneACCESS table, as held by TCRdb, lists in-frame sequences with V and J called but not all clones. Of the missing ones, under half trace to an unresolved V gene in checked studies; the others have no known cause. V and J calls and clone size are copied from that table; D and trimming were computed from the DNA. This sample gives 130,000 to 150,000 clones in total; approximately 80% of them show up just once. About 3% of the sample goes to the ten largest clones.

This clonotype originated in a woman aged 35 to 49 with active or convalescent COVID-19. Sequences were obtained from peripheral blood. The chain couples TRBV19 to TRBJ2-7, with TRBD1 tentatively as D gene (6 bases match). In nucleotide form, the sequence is TGTGCCAGTAGTACAGGGGACCGCTTCTACGAGCAGTACTTC. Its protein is CASSTGDRFYEQYF.